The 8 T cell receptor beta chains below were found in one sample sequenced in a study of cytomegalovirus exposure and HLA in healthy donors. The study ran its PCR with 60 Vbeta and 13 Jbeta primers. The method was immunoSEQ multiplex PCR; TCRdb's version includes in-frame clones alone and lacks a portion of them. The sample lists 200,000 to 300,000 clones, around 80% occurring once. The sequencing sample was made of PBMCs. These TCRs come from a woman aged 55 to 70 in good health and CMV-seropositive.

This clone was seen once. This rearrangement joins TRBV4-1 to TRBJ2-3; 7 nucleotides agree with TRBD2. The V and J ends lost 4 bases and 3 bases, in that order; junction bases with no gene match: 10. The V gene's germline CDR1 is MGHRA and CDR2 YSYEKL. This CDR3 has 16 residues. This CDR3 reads CASSPGSGTMTDTQYF. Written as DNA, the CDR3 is TGCGCCAGCAGCCCCGGCTCCGGGACTATGACAGATACGCAGTATTTT.

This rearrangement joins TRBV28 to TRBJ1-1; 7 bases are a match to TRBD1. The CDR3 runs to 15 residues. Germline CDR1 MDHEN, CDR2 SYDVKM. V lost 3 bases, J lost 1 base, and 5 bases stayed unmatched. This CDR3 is CASSLPGTANTEAFF. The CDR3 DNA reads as TGTGCCAGCAGTTTGCCCGGGACAGCGAACACTGAAGCTTTCTTT.

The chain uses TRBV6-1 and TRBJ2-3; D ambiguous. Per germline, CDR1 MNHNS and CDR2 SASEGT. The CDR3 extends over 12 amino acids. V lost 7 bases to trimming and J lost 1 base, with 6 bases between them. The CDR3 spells CASNGGTDTQYF. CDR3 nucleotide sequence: TGTGCCAGCAACGGAGGCACAGATACGCAGTATTTT.

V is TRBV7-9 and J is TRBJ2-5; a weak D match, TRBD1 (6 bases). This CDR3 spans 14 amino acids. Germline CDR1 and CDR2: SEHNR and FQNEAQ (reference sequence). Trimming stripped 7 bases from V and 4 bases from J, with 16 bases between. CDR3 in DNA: TGTGCCAGCAACCCACCGGAACAGGGAGAGACCCAGTACTTC. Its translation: CASNPPEQGETQYF.

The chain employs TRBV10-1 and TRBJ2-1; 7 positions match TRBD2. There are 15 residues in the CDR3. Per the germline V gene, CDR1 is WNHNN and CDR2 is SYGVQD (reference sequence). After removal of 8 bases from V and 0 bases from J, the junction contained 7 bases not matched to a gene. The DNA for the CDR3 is TGCGCCAGCTCCACCGGGGGGTACTCCTACAATGAGCAGTTCTTC. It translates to CASSTGGYSYNEQFF.

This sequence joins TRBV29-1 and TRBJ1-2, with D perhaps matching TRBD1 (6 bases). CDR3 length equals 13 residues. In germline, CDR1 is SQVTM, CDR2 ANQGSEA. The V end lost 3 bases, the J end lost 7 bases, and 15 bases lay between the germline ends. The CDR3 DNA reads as TGCAGCGTTGAGGTTGGGGGCATTCTTGGCTACACCTTC. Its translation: CSVEVGGILGYTF.

This chain's CDR3 is CASSRGQINEKLFF. CDR3 DNA sequence: TGTGCCAGCAGTCGGGGACAAATTAACGAAAAACTGTTTTTT. The chain combines TRBV6-5 with TRBJ1-4; possible D gene TRBD1, 6 bases. V gave up 5 bases and J gave up 8 bases, with 15 bases separating them. CDR1 is MNHEY, CDR2 SVGAGI, per germline. The CDR3 has 14 amino acids.

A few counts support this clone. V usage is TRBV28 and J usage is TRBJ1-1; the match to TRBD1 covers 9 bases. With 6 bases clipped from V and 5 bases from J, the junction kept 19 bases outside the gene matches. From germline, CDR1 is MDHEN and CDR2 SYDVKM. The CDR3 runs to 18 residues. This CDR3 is CASRTPPGQGRGDTEAFF. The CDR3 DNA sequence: TGTGCCAGCAGGACCCCTCCGGGACAGGGTAGGGGGGATACTGAAGCTTTCTTT.